The clone carrying this T cell receptor beta chain was found a few times. Its target is not known. The sample originates from a study of CD8+ T cells in alopecia areata. Overall study findings and caveats: Scalp data also include sequences from resident alphabeta T cells of normal skin.

The sequencing template was cDNA reverse transcribed from extracted RNA. Clones were sequenced by immunoSEQ multiplex PCR, and TCRdb holds only the in-frame ones, with some missing. The sample has 90,000 to 100,000 clones, around 45% seen once; the top ten hold about 1.4%. From germline, CDR1 is SNHLY and CDR2 FYNNEI. The CDR3 length is 15 residues. After removal of 6 bases from V and 6 bases from J, the junction contained 8 bases not matched to a gene. The receptor was isolated from a human donor with alopecia areata. The sequenced sample was CD4+ T cells sorted from blood. The chain employs TRBV2 and TRBJ2-2, with 9 bases that match TRBD1. CDR3 protein: CASSRDRGYAGELFF. In DNA form, the CDR3 reads TGTGCCAGCAGCCGTGACAGGGGGTATGCCGGGGAGCTGTTTTTT.